Presented here are 11 T cell receptor beta chains from one specimen sequenced in a study of T cell responses to AZD1222 COVID-19 vaccine. The table came from immunoSEQ multiplex PCR; TCRdb's copy has only in-frame clones and leaves some out. The sample includes 180,000 or so clones, around 89% seen only once; the top ten take more than 3.5%. Source: peripheral blood, taken 28 days after the second dose of the MenACWY control vaccine. The source is an adult who received the MenACWY meningococcal vaccine as a control.

Here the CDR3 DNA reads TGTGCCAGCAGCCTCCAGACGGCTAGCACAGATACGCAGTATTTT. This translates into CASSLQTASTDTQYF. The gene calls are TRBV9 and TRBJ2-3; D not certain. V gave up 4 bases and J gave up 0 bases, with 12 bases separating them. This CDR3 is built from 15 residues. The germline V gene encodes CDR1 SGDLS and CDR2 YYNGEE.

The chain couples TRBV6-1 to TRBJ2-7; D unresolved. V lost 0 bases and J 4 bases, leaving 10 bases between the germline ends. Germline V gives CDR1 MNHNS, CDR2 SASEGT. CDR3 size: 14 residues. Written as DNA, the CDR3 is TGTGCCAGCAGTGAAGCGCCCCCCCCTTACGAGCAGTACTTC. Encoded protein: CASSEAPPPYEQYF.

CDR3 amino acids: CASSFGTNSYGYTF. In nucleotides, the CDR3 is TGTGCCAGCAGTTTCGGGACAAACAGCTATGGCTACACCTTC. The genes are TRBV28 and TRBJ1-2; possibly TRBD1 for D (6 bases). The V and J ends lost 3 bases and 4 bases respectively, with 12 bases between them. Germline V gene lookup returns CDR1 MDHEN and CDR2 SYDVKM. This CDR3 contains 14 residues.

The J gene is TRBJ2-7, the V gene TRBV7-9; weak D call: TRBD1 (5 bases). CDR3 length equals 13 residues. CDR1 SEHNR and CDR2 FQNEAQ come from the germline V gene (reference sequence). The germline V and J ends were trimmed by 1 base and 7 bases, with 11 bases remaining between them. The CDR3 DNA is TGTGCCAGCAGCTTAGAACAGGCTAGGGAGCAGTACTTC. Translated: CASSLEQAREQYF. Variable domain in full (rest from reference TRBV7-9 and TRBJ2-7): DTGVSQNPRHKITKRGQNVTFRCDPISEHNRLYWYRQTLGQGPEFLTYFQNEAQLEKSRLLSDRFSAERPKGSFSTLEIQRTEQGDSAMYLCASSLEQAREQYFGPGTRLTVT.

The V call is TRBV3-1 (or the pseudogene TRBV3-2), the J call TRBJ1-2; TRBD1 matches at 9 bases. J lost 7 bases, V lost 1 base, and 4 bases had no gene match. The CDR3 sequence is 14 residues long. The germline CDR1 and CDR2 sequences are LGHDT and YNNKEL (reference sequence). CDR3 DNA: TGTGCCAGCAGCCAAGCAAGGACAGGGGTTGGCTACACCTTC. Translation gives CASSQARTGVGYTF.

CDR3 sequence: CASSLQPVNTEAFF. In DNA form, the CDR3 reads TGCGCCAGCAGCCTACAGCCCGTGAACACTGAAGCTTTCTTT. V gene TRBV5-1 combines with J gene TRBJ1-1; D gene uncertain. V lost 4 bases, J lost 0 bases, and 10 bases lay in between. CDR3 length: 14 residues. CDR1 is SGHRS, CDR2 YFSETQ, per germline.

The chain recombines TRBV9 with TRBJ2-2; 8 bases are a match to TRBD2. J lost 7 bases, V lost 5 bases, and 10 bases had no gene match. Germline V gene sequence: CDR1 SGDLS, CDR2 YYNGEE. This CDR3 is built from 15 residues. CDR3 sequence (DNA): TGTGCCAGCAGGGCCGGGACTAGTCGAGTCGGGGAGCTGTTTTTT. This sequence encodes CASRAGTSRVGELFF.

This chain connects TRBV6-5 to TRBJ2-3; D assignment may be TRBD1 or TRBD2 (5 bases each). Germline loops: CDR1 MNHEY, CDR2 SVGAGI. The CDR3 consists of 12 residues. V lost 10 bases to trimming and J lost 4 bases, with 12 bases between them. CDR3: CATPGRPDTQYF. The CDR3 bases are TGTGCCACCCCGGGACGGCCAGATACGCAGTATTTT.

The chain couples TRBV19 to TRBJ2-1, with 10 bases identical to TRBD2. Germline V gene lookup returns CDR1 LNHDA and CDR2 SQIVND (reference sequence). The trim removed 1 base at V and 8 bases at J, leaving 8 bases unmatched. CDR3 size: 16 residues. CDR3 in amino acids: CASSIGEAGGEDEQFF. The CDR3 bases are TGTGCCAGTAGTATAGGAGAAGCGGGAGGGGAGGATGAGCAGTTCTTC.

The gene calls are TRBV6-5 and TRBJ1-5; maybe TRBD1 (5 bases). Trimming left V 4 bases short and J 4 bases short, with 11 bases between. There are 14 residues in the CDR3. Germline assignment: CDR1 MNHEY and CDR2 SVGAGI. This chain's CDR3 is CASSFVGGNQPQHF. The DNA of the CDR3 is TGTGCCAGCAGTTTCGTCGGGGGGAATCAGCCCCAGCATTTT.

In its sample, this clone was seen once. The genes are TRBV6-1 and TRBJ2-7; 11 bases align to TRBD1. The V gene's germline CDR1 is MNHNS and CDR2 SASEGT. After removal of 4 bases from V and 4 bases from J, the junction contained 12 bases not matched to a gene. The CDR3 length is 17 residues. The CDR3 loop reads CASSVDRGRRVRYEQYF. The CDR3 bases are TGTGCCAGCAGTGTGGACAGGGGGCGTCGGGTGAGGTACGAGCAGTACTTC.